Given below is one TCR beta chain in context. Its antigen is unknown. These data come from a study of CD4 T cells in relation to SARS-CoV-2 and coronaviruses. CD4 enrichment then naive enrichment separated naive from memory CD4+ cells. Using immunoSEQ multiplex PCR, the repertoire was profiled, and TCRdb retains in-frame clones only, with some absent. The table lists about 36,000 clones, 77% of them singletons. This CDR3 is built from 12 residues. V shed 5 bases and J shed 2 bases, with 5 bases lying between them. Sequenced: memory CD4+ T cells from PBMCs, cultured in vitro. The genes are TRBV12-3 or TRBV12-4 and TRBJ2-3; D ambiguous. This receptor was obtained from an adult with COVID-19. CDR3 residues: CASSRTTDTQYF. The CDR3 DNA reads TGTGCCAGCAGTCGGACCACAGATACGCAGTATTTT.